This T cell receptor (beta chain) came from a study of OX40 agonist ivuxolimab in advanced cancers. About the research overall: Patients were infused with ivuxolimab every 2 weeks at 0.01 to 10 mg/kg. The dose-escalation group included hepatocellular carcinoma, melanoma, renal cell carcinoma and head and neck cancer. Eligibility rules accepted prior anti-PD-1, anti-PD-L1 or anti-CTLA-4 therapy, and around 44% had some. Study-wide results and caveats: Dosing at 0.1 to 3.0 mg/kg was accompanied by clonal expansion of CD4+ and CD8+ blood T cells by week 6.

Worth noting for this clone: Antigen specificity is unknown.

TCRdb keeps only in-frame clones here, not all; method: immunoSEQ multiplex PCR. The sample has more than 50,000 clones; just over 85% are singletons. This CDR3 region has 14 residues. The ends were cut back, 4 bases at V and 5 bases at J, with 16 bases in the middle. Germline V gives CDR1 SGHRS, CDR2 YFSETQ. The V call is TRBV5-1, the J call TRBJ2-7; D is possibly TRBD1 (6 bases). This sample comprised CD4+ or CD8+ T cells sorted from blood, obtained in a trial of the OX40 agonist ivuxolimab. The origin of this receptor is an adult with an advanced solid tumor such as melanoma, head and neck, liver or kidney cancer. The CDR3 DNA reads TGCGCCAGCAGCCCGGGGTTATCAGGGGACGAGCAGTACTTC. Amino acids: CASSPGLSGDEQYF.